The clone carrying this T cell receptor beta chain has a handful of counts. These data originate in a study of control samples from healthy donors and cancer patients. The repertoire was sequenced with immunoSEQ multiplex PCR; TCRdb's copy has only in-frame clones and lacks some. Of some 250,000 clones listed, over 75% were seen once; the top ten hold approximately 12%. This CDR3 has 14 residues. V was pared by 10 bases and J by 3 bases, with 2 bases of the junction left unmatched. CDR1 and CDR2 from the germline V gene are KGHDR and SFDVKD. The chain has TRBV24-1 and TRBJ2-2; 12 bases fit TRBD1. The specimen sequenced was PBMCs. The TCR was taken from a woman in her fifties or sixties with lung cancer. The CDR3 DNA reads TGTGCCACTGGGACAGGGGGCGACACCGGGGAGCTGTTTTTT. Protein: CATGTGGDTGELFF.